These 23 T cell receptor beta chains originate from one sample sequenced in a study of neurological immune-mediated disorders. TCRdb re-called the 5' RACE reads with MiXCR, one entry per CDR3 protein. This repertoire shows about 62,000 distinct CDR3 sequences, 3.5% to 4.5% found once; its top ten account for 2.2%. The sequencing input was PBMCs. The receptors come from a woman aged 45-65 years with multiple sclerosis.

This clonotype was recorded at least ten times. The chain carries TRBV12-3 or TRBV12-4 and TRBJ1-1, with a weak D call TRBD1 (5 bases). This CDR3 is built from 14 residues. V lost 6 bases and J lost 8, with 19 bases in between. CDR3 sequence reads: CASRYNRGTAEAFF. In DNA form, the CDR3 reads TGTGCCAGCAGATATAATAGAGGGACGGCAGAAGCTTTCTTT.

A word on this clonotype: Without the conserved terminal phenylalanine or tryptophan, this CDR3 likely stems from a read error. The chain carries TRBV12-3 or TRBV12-4 and TRBJ1-2; D not resolved. V lost 2 bases, J lost 3 bases, and 7 bases lay in between. There are 13 residues in the CDR3. CDR3 region: CASSLQAYYGYTC. CDR3 bases: TGTGCCAGCAGTTTACAGGCCTACTATGGCTACACCTGC.

The chain has TRBV12-3 or TRBV12-4 and TRBJ1-5; no clear D gene. The CDR3 has 16 residues. V lost 3 bases and J 7 bases, leaving 19 bases between the germline ends. In nucleotides, the CDR3 is TGTGCCAGCAGTTTCTATCTTCAGGCGGCTCCGCAGCCCCAGCATTTT. It translates to CASSFYLQAAPQPQHF.

This clonotype was counted many times. This chain connects TRBV2 to TRBJ2-5; D remains unclear. This CDR3 region has 12 residues. Looked up from germline, CDR1 is SNHLY and CDR2 is FYNNEI. The V end was cut by 7 bases, the J end by 1 base, with 7 bases between. The CDR3 loop is CASTWTQETQYF. As DNA, the CDR3 is TGTGCCAGCACTTGGACCCAAGAGACCCAGTACTTC.

This clonotype is deemed medium-sized. The chain couples TRBV5-1 to TRBJ1-6; 9 bases are shared with TRBD1. Germline CDR1 SGHRS, CDR2 YFSETQ. The CDR3 totals 15 residues. V trimming: 4 bases; J trimming: 9 bases; junction bases outside the gene matches: 8. The CDR3, as DNA: TGCGCCAGCAGCCGGACAGGGGCCTCCGGTTCACCCCTCCACTTT. It translates to CASSRTGASGSPLHF.

This clonotype appeared many times. The chain carries TRBV10-3 and TRBJ2-7; TRBD2 aligns across 7 bases. CDR3 length equals 16 residues. Unmatched junction bases numbered 11, after V lost 5 bases and J lost 1 base. In germline, CDR1 is ENHRY, CDR2 SYGVKD. For the CDR3, the DNA is TGTGCCATCAGTCCCCGAGTGGGGGGGGATTCCTACGAGCAGTACTTC. Translating it yields CAISPRVGGDSYEQYF.

On this clonotype: An end of the junction differs from the germline gene, which may be a read error. V and J are TRBV2 and TRBJ1-5; 7 bases are a match to TRBD1. CDR3 length: 13 residues. Per germline, CDR1 SNHLY and CDR2 FYNNEI. The CDR3 loop reads CASRMTGTQPQNF. As DNA, the CDR3 is TGTGCCAGCAGGATGACAGGGACCCAGCCCCAGAATTTT.

V usage is TRBV5-5 and J usage is TRBJ2-1; 8 positions match TRBD2. There are 19 residues in the CDR3. After removal of 1 base from V and 2 bases from J, the junction contained 14 bases not matched to a gene. Germline V gene lookup returns CDR1 SGHKS and CDR2 YYEKEE (reference sequence). The CDR3: CASSLRRVSGDPTYNEQFF. The CDR3 bases are TGTGCCAGCAGCTTGCGGCGGGTTAGCGGGGACCCAACCTACAATGAGCAGTTCTTC.

This clonotype was detected ten times or more. V is TRBV12-3 or TRBV12-4 and J is TRBJ2-1; D is uncertain. CDR3 size: 13 residues. Trimming cost V 2 bases and J 5 bases, with 7 bases left between them. This CDR3 is CASSLWGNNEQFF. CDR3 nucleotides: TGTGCCAGCAGTTTATGGGGAAACAATGAGCAGTTCTTC.

In this sample, this clonotype turned up many times. This sequence joins TRBV5-1 and TRBJ2-1; D is unresolved. This CDR3 is 15 amino acids long. V was cut by 0 bases and J by 6 bases, with 13 bases left in between. CDR1 is SGHRS, CDR2 YFSETQ, per germline. The DNA for the CDR3 is TGCGCCAGCAGCTTGGCCGCTCCTAAGGCCAATGAGCAGTTCTTC. This sequence encodes CASSLAAPKANEQFF.

The chain couples TRBV19 to TRBJ1-2; 8 bases are shared with TRBD1. Germline V lookup: CDR1 LNHDA, CDR2 SQIVND (reference sequence). The CDR3 has 12 residues. The junction had 5 bases not matched to a gene; V was cut back by 8 bases and J by 6 bases. CDR3: CASSQGANGYTF. In DNA, the CDR3 is TGTGCCAGTTCGCAGGGGGCGAATGGCTACACCTTC.

This CDR3 reads CSVQGENTGELFF. Written as DNA, the CDR3 is TGCAGCGTGCAGGGGGAGAACACCGGGGAGCTGTTTTTT. The chain recombines TRBV29-1 with TRBJ2-2; 7 bases are shared with TRBD1. This CDR3 is 13 amino acids long. Trimming cost V 6 bases and J 1 base; bases outside gene matches: 2. CDR1 is SQVTM and CDR2 is ANQGSEA in the germline V gene.

This clonotype was seen repeatedly, ten times or more. CDR3 sequence: CASSVSASTAEQYF. CDR3 coding DNA: TGTGCCAGCAGCGTTAGTGCTAGTACCGCCGAGCAGTACTTC. The chain has TRBV9 and TRBJ2-7; D not certain. Per the germline V gene, CDR1 is SGDLS and CDR2 is YYNGEE. Deletions cut 2 bases from V and 6 bases from J, with 15 bases between. This CDR3 is built from 14 residues.

This clonotype has ten or more counts. The rearrangement joins TRBV7-2 to TRBJ2-7, with TRBD1 identical over 8 bases. This CDR3 region has 13 residues. Unmatched junction bases numbered 5, after V lost 5 bases and J lost 5 bases. In germline, CDR1 is SGHTA, CDR2 FQGNSA. The CDR3 is CASSTWTGNEQYF. The CDR3 DNA is TGTGCCAGCAGCACCTGGACAGGGAACGAGCAGTACTTC.

This clonotype was counted many times. This sequence joins TRBV20-1 and TRBJ2-7; D unclear. Germline values: CDR1 DFQATT, CDR2 SNEGSKA (reference sequence). V lost 6 bases, J lost 6 bases, and 18 bases lay in between. This CDR3 spans 13 amino acids. Written as DNA, the CDR3 is TGCAGTGCCCAGTTCTCCGGTGAGCCCGAGCAGTACTTC. Encoded protein: CSAQFSGEPEQYF.

This clonotype came up many times. V usage is TRBV25-1 and J usage is TRBJ2-2; TRBD1 matches at 9 bases. CDR3 size: 16 residues. The trim removed 8 bases at V and 2 bases at J, leaving 9 bases unmatched. Germline V lookup: CDR1 MGHDK, CDR2 SYGVNS. CDR3 DNA sequence: TGTGCCAGCCTAGGAATGGGACAGGGAAACACCGGGGAGCTGTTTTTT. Translation: CASLGMGQGNTGELFF.

This clonotype was seen repeatedly, ten times or more. V and J are TRBV30 and TRBJ2-2, with unresolved D. Trimming cost V 8 bases and J 0 bases, with 13 bases left between them. Germline loops: CDR1 GTSNPN, CDR2 SVGIG (reference sequence). The CDR3 has 14 residues. The CDR3 protein is CASQDFSNTGELFF. The CDR3 DNA reads as TGTGCCAGTCAGGATTTCTCGAACACCGGGGAGCTGTTTTTT.

In its sample, this clonotype was seen many times. The chain carries TRBV12-3 or TRBV12-4 and TRBJ1-1; D might be TRBD1 (5 bases). CDR3 size: 16 residues. Trimming cost V 6 bases and J 0 bases, with 17 bases left between them. CDR3 in amino acids: CASRSDSRRMNTEAFF. The DNA for the CDR3 is TGTGCCAGCAGATCAGACAGTCGTCGGATGAACACTGAAGCTTTCTTT.

This clonotype was found many times. This chain joins TRBV6-2 or TRBV6-3 and TRBJ2-7, with 8 nucleotides matching TRBD2. V was clipped by 5 bases and J by 0 bases; unmatched bases: 12. Germline CDR1 and CDR2: MNHEY and SVGEGT. This CDR3 has 17 amino acids. The CDR3 sequence: CASSPGLGLLRSYEQYF. DNA of the CDR3: TGTGCCAGCAGTCCGGGACTAGGGTTACTTCGCTCCTACGAGCAGTACTTC.

Turning to this clonotype: A much bigger clone sits one base away, suggesting this may be a read error. The gene calls are TRBV20-1 and TRBJ1-5; TRBD1 is a possible D gene (5 bases). The length of the CDR3 is 13 residues. In germline, CDR1 is DFQATT, CDR2 SNEGSKA (reference sequence). CDR3 sequence reads: CSARGQNNHPQHF. CDR3 DNA sequence: TGCAGTGCTAGAGGACAGAACAATCATCCCCAGCATTTT.

This clonotype was picked up many times. The rearrangement links TRBV20-1 to TRBJ2-6, with D uncertain. Germline V gene lookup returns CDR1 DFQATT and CDR2 SNEGSKA (reference sequence). V lost 5 bases and J lost 3, with 11 bases in between. This CDR3 has 14 amino acids. The CDR3 here is CSAPRPSGANVLTF. CDR3 sequence (DNA): TGCAGTGCTCCCCGCCCCAGTGGGGCCAACGTCCTGACTTTC.

This clonotype came up many times. The chain recombines TRBV7-2 with TRBJ1-1; TRBD1 is a possible D gene (5 bases). Germline CDR1 reads SGHTA; CDR2 reads FQGNSA. Trimming stripped 0 bases from V and 6 bases from J, with 8 bases between. The length of the CDR3 is 13 residues. The CDR3 region has the DNA TGTGCCAGCAGCTTAGCCGGGGCCCCTGAAGCTTTCTTT. Translation: CASSLAGAPEAFF.

This clonotype was counted ten times or more. The chain uses TRBV20-1 and TRBJ2-1; 9 positions match TRBD2. CDR3 length: 18 amino acids. V shed 6 bases, J shed 0 bases, and the junction held 15 bases outside the gene matches. Per germline, CDR1 DFQATT and CDR2 SNEGSKA (reference sequence). The CDR3: CSAPLVTSGFVSYNEQFF. CDR3 in DNA: TGCAGTGCCCCTCTGGTGACTAGCGGCTTCGTCTCCTACAATGAGCAGTTCTTC.